The 15 T cell receptor beta chains reported below all come from one sample, sequenced in a study of T cell repertoires in aging, cancer and after chemotherapy. Peripheral blood genomic DNA, not sorted cells or RNA, was the template. TRB rearrangements spanning V, D and J were amplified using mixed TRB-A/B primers. TCRdb redid the calling of the multiplex PCR reads with MiXCR, one entry per CDR3 protein. This sample has about 1,500 distinct CDR3 sequences, with approximately 60% found just once. The sample comprised blood. The source of these receptors is a human donor with a blood cancer.

The genes are TRBV20-1 and TRBJ1-6; TRBD1 matches 7 bases. CDR1 and CDR2 from the germline V gene are DFQATT and SNEGSKA (reference sequence). The CDR3 has 13 residues. After removal of 0 bases from V and 12 bases from J, the junction contained 5 bases not matched to a gene. CDR3 coding DNA: TGCAGTGCTAGAGATCGACAGGGAGGACCCCTCCACTTT. The encoded protein is CSARDRQGGPLHF.

This clonotype was seen more than once but under ten times. V is TRBV30 and J is TRBJ2-1; perhaps TRBD2 as D (6 bases). The CDR3 extends over 14 amino acids. V gave up 8 bases and J gave up 6 bases, with 20 bases separating them. Per the germline V gene, CDR1 is GTSNPN and CDR2 is SVGIG (reference sequence). The CDR3 spells CARSRRGGGNEQFF. The DNA for the CDR3 is TGTGCCCGGTCTCGTCGGGGAGGAGGCAATGAGCAGTTCTTC.

This chain joins TRBV30 and TRBJ2-7; D is undetermined. The V and J ends lost 4 bases and 4 bases respectively, with 8 bases between them. CDR3 length: 11 amino acids. Germline V lookup: CDR1 GTSNPN, CDR2 SVGIG (reference sequence). The CDR3 DNA follows: TGTGCCTGGACTGTAGGGTACGAGCAGTACTTC. It encodes CAWTVGYEQYF.

A word on this clonotype: Germline and junction disagree at one end, which may indicate a read error. The chain carries TRBV5-6 and TRBJ2-5; D may be TRBD2 (6 bases). The CDR3 spans 12 residues. The V gene's germline CDR1 is SGHDT and CDR2 YYEEEE. In DNA, the CDR3 is TGCGCCAGCAGCTTGGCGGGGGAGACCCAGTACTTC. Its translation: CASSLAGETQYF.

The V call is TRBV18, the J call TRBJ2-1; D call uncertain. CDR3 size: 16 residues. CDR1 and CDR2 (germline): KGHSH, LQKENI. V lost 0 bases and J 7 bases, leaving 16 bases between the germline ends. The CDR3 DNA reads as TGTGCCAGCTCACCACCGGGTTCCCTCATATTGAATGAGCAGTTCTTC. The encoded protein is CASSPPGSLILNEQFF.

This rearrangement joins TRBV29-1 to TRBJ2-1, with D tentatively TRBD2 (5 bases). Germline loops: CDR1 SQVTM, CDR2 ANQGSEA. This CDR3 spans 13 amino acids. The V end lost 6 bases, the J end lost 6 bases, and 15 bases lay between the germline ends. The CDR3 DNA reads TGCAGCGTCGAAACTAGTGACGGCAATGAGCAGTTCTTC. Translation gives CSVETSDGNEQFF.

This clonotype was observed once. This chain joins TRBV5-4 and TRBJ2-7; possible D gene TRBD1, 5 bases. Germline assignment: CDR1 SGHNT and CDR2 YYREEE (reference sequence). This CDR3 comprises 16 residues. The V end lost 7 bases, the J end lost 6 bases, and 26 bases lay between the germline ends. In DNA form, the CDR3 reads TGTGCCAGCGCTAGAGACCGGACGCTTCCTCAGGGCGAGCAGTACTTC. It is translated as CASARDRTLPQGEQYF.

The chain uses TRBV15 and TRBJ2-5; D is tentatively TRBD1 or TRBD2 (5 bases each). Germline V lookup: CDR1 LNHNV, CDR2 YYDKDF (reference sequence). This CDR3 contains 13 residues. Between the trimmed V and J ends, which lost 5 bases and 5 bases, there was a span of 12 bases. CDR3 DNA: TGTGCCACCAGCCCGGGGCGAAGGGAGACCCAGTACTTC. Translated, it gives CATSPGRRETQYF.

The chain employs TRBV6-5 and TRBJ2-2; possibly TRBD1 or TRBD2 for D (5 bases each). Germline CDR1 is MNHEY and CDR2 is SVGAGI. Trimming pared 5 bases from V and 7 bases from J, leaving 20 bases between. CDR3 size: 16 residues. For the CDR3, the DNA is TGTGCCAGCAGTCAGGGCCTGCCGGGAAGGGACGGGGAGCTGTTTTTT. Translated: CASSQGLPGRDGELFF.

This clonotype was seen a handful of times. The chain is built from TRBV19 and TRBJ2-7; D may be TRBD1 or TRBD2 (5 bases each). Germline CDR1 and CDR2: LNHDA and SQIVND (reference sequence). Trimming removed 4 bases at V and 5 bases at J, with 15 bases between. CDR3 length equals 14 residues. CDR3 protein: CASSTASRGHEQYF. The CDR3 nucleotides are TGTGCCAGTAGTACGGCCTCGAGGGGCCACGAGCAGTACTTC. The entire variable domain, with the rest obtained from reference TRBV19 and TRBJ2-7, is as follows: DGGITQSPKYLFRKEGQNVTLSCEQNLNHDAMYWYRQDPGQGLRLIYYSQIVNDFQKGDIAEGYSVSREKKESFPLTVTSAQKNPTAFYLCASSTASRGHEQYFGPGTRLTVT.

The V and J genes are TRBV7-6 and TRBJ1-1; D uncertain. The CDR3 loop spans 13 amino acids. Germline loops: CDR1 SGHVS, CDR2 FNYEAQ. V lost 5 bases to trimming and J lost 1 base, with 8 bases between them. The CDR3 protein is CASSPRRNTEAFF. DNA of the CDR3: TGTGCCAGCAGCCCCAGGAGGAACACTGAAGCTTTCTTT.

This clonotype was counted a single time. The rearrangement uses TRBV5-6 and TRBJ2-5, with D perhaps given as TRBD1 or TRBD2 (5 bases each). The germline gives CDR1 SGHDT, CDR2 YYEEEE. V was cut by 0 bases and J by 5 bases, with 11 bases left in between. The CDR3 is made up of 14 amino acids. The CDR3 loop is CASSLGGLGETQYF. The CDR3 region has the DNA TGTGCCAGCAGCTTGGGGGGGTTGGGGGAGACCCAGTACTTC.

There are a few counts of this clonotype. This chain joins TRBV20-1 and TRBJ1-6; D possibly corresponds to TRBD1 (5 bases). Trimming removed 0 bases from V and 6 bases from J, with 9 bases in between. This CDR3 comprises 14 residues. Germline V gene lookup returns CDR1 DFQATT and CDR2 SNEGSKA (reference sequence). The CDR3 DNA follows: TGCAGTGCTAGAGAGGGACGGGGTAATTCACCCCTCCACTTT. Translated, it gives CSAREGRGNSPLHF.

This clonotype was observed a handful of times. The rearrangement joins TRBV18 to TRBJ1-4, with 9 bases fitting TRBD1. The germline V gene encodes CDR1 KGHSH and CDR2 LQKENI. The CDR3 extends over 13 amino acids. After removal of 4 bases from V and 7 bases from J, the junction contained 1 base not matched to a gene. The CDR3 DNA is TGTGCCAGCTCACTGGACAGGGGTGAAAAACTGTTTTTT. It translates to CASSLDRGEKLFF.

The gene calls are TRBV27 and TRBJ1-1; 8 bases match TRBD1. CDR3 length equals 15 residues. Trimming cost V 3 bases and J 3 bases; bases outside gene matches: 6. Germline V gives CDR1 MNHEY, CDR2 SMNVEV (reference sequence). The CDR3 reads CASSFRTGSYTEAFF. CDR3 coding DNA: TGTGCCAGCAGTTTCCGGACAGGGTCATACACTGAAGCTTTCTTT.